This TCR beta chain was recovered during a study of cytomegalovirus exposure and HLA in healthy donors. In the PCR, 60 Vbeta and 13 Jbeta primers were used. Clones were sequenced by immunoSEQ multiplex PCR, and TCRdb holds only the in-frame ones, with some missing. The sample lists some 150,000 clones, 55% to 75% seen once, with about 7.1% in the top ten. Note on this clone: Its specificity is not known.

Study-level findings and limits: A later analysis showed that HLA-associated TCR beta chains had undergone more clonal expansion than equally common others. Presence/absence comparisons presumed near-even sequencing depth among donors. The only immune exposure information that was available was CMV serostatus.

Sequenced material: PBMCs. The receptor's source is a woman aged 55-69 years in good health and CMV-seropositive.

CDR3 residues: CASSYSGHAPYTF. The CDR3 DNA reads as TGTGCCAGCAGTTACTCGGGACACGCCCCCTACACCTTC. The chain has TRBV6-6 and TRBJ1-2, with a tentative D call TRBD1 (6 bases). The germline V gene has CDR1 MNHNY and CDR2 SVGAGI (reference sequence). The CDR3 is 13 residues long. V lost 0 bases, J lost 10 bases, and 12 bases lay in between.